This is a list of T cell receptor beta chains from one sample in a study of T cells in Graves' hyperthyroidism and ophthalmopathy. From the multiplex PCR reads, TCRdb called clonotypes with MiXCR, one entry per CDR3 protein. Counted here are hundreds of thousands of distinct CDR3 sequences, 20% occurring once; the ten biggest clones make up roughly 47%. Source material: blood. The receptors stem from a middle-aged man with Graves' ophthalmopathy. The CDR3 runs from the conserved cysteine through the conserved F or W. Each record gives: CDR3 protein, CDR3 DNA, D gene, clone size, V gene, J gene. A D gene is named only where the DNA matches it firmly. Expanded clones are given a class, and other clones once, few, many or no size at all.

CDR3: CAPQGTQYF; DNA: TGTGCGCCACAAGGGACCCAGTACTTC; D: NA; size: NA; V: TRBV20-1; J: TRBJ2-5
CDR3: CASSVGGAQGYTF; DNA: TGTGCCAGCAGCGTAGGAGGGGCACAGGGCTACACCTTC; D: NA; size: NA; V: TRBV9; J: TRBJ1-2
CDR3: CSAMDPRYSNQPQHF; DNA: TGCAGTGCTATGGATCCAAGATATAGCAATCAGCCCCAGCATTTT; D: NA; size: NA; V: TRBV20-1; J: TRBJ1-5
CDR3: CASNSDRESGELFF; DNA: TGTGCCAGCAACTCCGACAGGGAATCCGGGGAGCTGTTTTTT; D: TRBD1; size: many; V: TRBV12-3/TRBV12-4; J: TRBJ2-2
CDR3: CASSDTGTENSPLHF; DNA: TGTGCCAGCAGCGACACCGGGACAGAGAATTCACCCCTCCACTTT; D: TRBD1; size: NA; V: TRBV28; J: TRBJ1-6
CDR3: CASSHSGARDTQYF; DNA: TGTGCCAGCAGCCATAGCGGGGCCCGAGATACGCAGTATTTT; D: TRBD2; size: few; V: TRBV7-8; J: TRBJ2-3
CDR3: CASSAPEGRETQYF; DNA: TGTGCCAGCAGTGCTCCGGAGGGCCGAGAGACCCAGTACTTC; D: NA; size: many; V: TRBV28; J: TRBJ2-5
CDR3: CASSQRAGGPPEQYF; DNA: TGTGCCAGCAGCCAACGGGCGGGGGGGCCCCCCGAGCAGTACTTC; D: TRBD2; size: NA; V: TRBV13; J: TRBJ2-7
CDR3: CASSDAAGRLSYEQYF; DNA: TGTGCCAGCAGCGACGCTGCGGGTCGCCTTTCCTACGAGCAGTACTTC; D: NA; size: many; V: TRBV11-2; J: TRBJ2-7
CDR3: CASGRGAAGELFF; DNA: TGTGCCAGCGGGCGGGGGGCCGCCGGGGAGCTGTTTTTT; D: TRBD2; size: few; V: TRBV27; J: TRBJ2-2
CDR3: CVTSTGQPRGNQPQHF; DNA: TGTGTCACCTCCACCGGACAGCCCAGGGGCAATCAGCCCCAGCATTTT; D: NA; size: NA; V: TRBV6-1; J: TRBJ1-5
CDR3: CASSSGQWTGELFF; DNA: TGTGCCAGCAGCTCTGGACAGTGGACCGGGGAGCTGTTTTTT; D: NA; size: NA; V: TRBV13; J: TRBJ2-2
CDR3: CASSQTGGRGRDSYEQYF; DNA: TGCGCCAGCAGCCAGACGGGAGGCCGTGGCAGGGACTCCTACGAGCAGTACTTC; D: TRBD2; size: NA; V: TRBV4-1; J: TRBJ2-7
CDR3: CASSLGGDGDTEAFF; DNA: TGTGCCAGCAGCTTAGGCGGGGATGGAGACACTGAAGCTTTCTTT; D: NA; size: few; V: TRBV7-2; J: TRBJ1-1
CDR3: CASSQVRTGSLYEQYF; DNA: TGCGCCAGCAGCCAAGTACGTACGGGATCCCTCTACGAGCAGTACTTC; D: NA; size: NA; V: TRBV4-1; J: TRBJ2-7
CDR3: CSASYHRGGNSPLHF; DNA: TGCAGTGCTAGTTACCACAGGGGGGGCAATTCACCCCTCCACTTT; D: TRBD1; size: many; V: TRBV20-1; J: TRBJ1-6
CDR3: CASTPSGTQGKKLFF; DNA: TGTGCCAGCACACCTTCCGGGACCCAAGGGAAAAAACTGTTTTTT; D: NA; size: many; V: TRBV28; J: TRBJ1-4
CDR3: CASSLTSGVIAGELFF; DNA: TGTGCCAGCAGCCTTACTAGCGGGGTTATCGCCGGGGAGCTGTTTTTT; D: TRBD2; size: many; V: TRBV11-2; J: TRBJ2-2
CDR3: CATSDPMGEGTGELFF; DNA: TGTGCCACCAGTGATCCGATGGGGGAGGGAACCGGGGAGCTGTTTTTT; D: TRBD2; size: NA; V: TRBV24-1; J: TRBJ2-2
CDR3: CASSLGYSSGRARDEQYF; DNA: TGTGCCAGCAGCTTAGGCTACTCTAGCGGGAGGGCCCGAGACGAGCAGTACTTC; D: TRBD2; size: NA; V: TRBV7-2; J: TRBJ2-7
CDR3: CASSLWGRETQYF; DNA: TGTGCCAGCAGCTTATGGGGGAGAGAGACCCAGTACTTC; D: NA; size: many; V: TRBV5-6; J: TRBJ2-5
CDR3: CSAPPYGVSPYNEQFF; DNA: TGCAGTGCGCCCCCGTACGGGGTCTCCCCCTACAATGAGCAGTTCTTC; D: NA; size: NA; V: TRBV20-1; J: TRBJ2-1
CDR3: CASSVNGGDLYEQYF; DNA: TGTGCCAGCAGTGTAAATGGCGGGGACCTCTACGAGCAGTACTTC; D: NA; size: NA; V: TRBV2; J: TRBJ2-7
CDR3: CASSYGGTLRTEAFF; DNA: TGTGCCAGCAGTTACGGGGGGACATTAAGAACTGAAGCTTTCTTT; D: NA; size: NA; V: TRBV6-5; J: TRBJ1-1
CDR3: CATYNPLATNNEQFF; DNA: TGTGCCACCTACAACCCCCTAGCGACGAACAATGAGCAGTTCTTC; D: NA; size: few; V: TRBV19; J: TRBJ2-1
CDR3: CSANKAEKLFF; DNA: TGCAGCGCCAATAAAGCTGAAAAACTGTTTTTT; D: NA; size: few; V: TRBV29-1; J: TRBJ1-4
CDR3: CASRQDFTSSYNEQFF; DNA: TGCGCCAGCAGACAGGACTTTACGAGCTCCTACAATGAGCAGTTCTTC; D: NA; size: NA; V: TRBV5-1; J: TRBJ2-1
CDR3: CASSYDRDRYEQYF; DNA: TGTGCCAGCAGTTATGACAGGGACCGCTACGAGCAGTACTTC; D: TRBD1; size: once; V: TRBV27; J: TRBJ2-7
CDR3: CSAASRPPSYEQYF; DNA: TGCAGTGCCGCGTCCAGACCACCATCCTACGAGCAGTACTTC; D: NA; size: many; V: TRBV20-1; J: TRBJ2-7